The present TCR beta chain was sequenced within a study of cytomegalovirus exposure and HLA in healthy donors. From germline, CDR1 is SGHTS and CDR2 YDEGEE. The CDR3 is 13 residues long. V lost 1 base and J lost 6; bases outside the gene matches: 3. Study outcomes and limitations: Most CMV-associated TCR beta chains were later found to appear HLA-restricted.

The PCR contained 60 Vbeta and 13 Jbeta primers. Profiling relied on immunoSEQ multiplex PCR, and the TCRdb table lists in-frame clones only, not all of them. The table lists 150,000 or so clones, with about 1.2% in the top ten. Notes on this clone: Its antigen is not known.

Source material: PBMCs. V usage is TRBV5-8 and J usage is TRBJ2-7; TRBD1 matches 8 bases. The receptor's source is a woman aged 55 to 70 in good health and CMV-seronegative. The CDR3 here is CASSLRQGSEQYF. The CDR3 DNA follows: TGTGCCAGCAGCTTGAGACAGGGGAGCGAGCAGTACTTC.